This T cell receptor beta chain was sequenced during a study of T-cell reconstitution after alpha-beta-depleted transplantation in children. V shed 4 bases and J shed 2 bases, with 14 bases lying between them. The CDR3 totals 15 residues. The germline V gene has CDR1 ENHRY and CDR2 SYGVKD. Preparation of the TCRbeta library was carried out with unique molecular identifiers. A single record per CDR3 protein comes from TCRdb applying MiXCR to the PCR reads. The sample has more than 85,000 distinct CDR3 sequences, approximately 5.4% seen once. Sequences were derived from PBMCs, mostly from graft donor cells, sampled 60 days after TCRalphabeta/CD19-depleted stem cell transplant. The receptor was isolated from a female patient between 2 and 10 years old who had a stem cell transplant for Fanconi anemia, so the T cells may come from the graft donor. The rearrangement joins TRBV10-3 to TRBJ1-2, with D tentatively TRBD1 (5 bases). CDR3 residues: CAISVQIQENYGYTF. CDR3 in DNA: TGTGCCATCAGTGTCCAGATACAGGAGAACTATGGCTACACCTTC.